This T cell receptor (beta chain) appears in the sequencing data of a study of somatic mutations in cytotoxic T cells in rheumatoid arthritis. The table came from immunoSEQ multiplex PCR; TCRdb's copy has only in-frame clones and leaves some out. The profile shows about 23,000 clones, 80% to 90% of them singletons. Germline CDR1 is SGHNT and CDR2 is YYREEE (reference sequence). Trimming took 6 bases from V and 0 from J, leaving 13 bases between them. The CDR3 spans 15 residues. The material sequenced was CD8+ T cells sorted from blood. The origin of this receptor is an adult with rheumatoid arthritis. This chain joins TRBV5-4 and TRBJ2-1; D gene uncertain. The CDR3 region is CASNMFLSSYNEQFF. The CDR3 nucleotides read TGTGCCAGCAACATGTTCTTAAGCTCCTACAATGAGCAGTTCTTC.